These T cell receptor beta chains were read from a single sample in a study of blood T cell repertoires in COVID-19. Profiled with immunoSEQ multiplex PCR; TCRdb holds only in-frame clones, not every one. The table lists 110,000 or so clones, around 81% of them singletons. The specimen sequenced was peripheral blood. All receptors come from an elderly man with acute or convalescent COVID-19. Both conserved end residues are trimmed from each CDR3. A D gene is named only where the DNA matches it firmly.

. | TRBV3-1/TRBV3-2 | ASSHRVDTQY
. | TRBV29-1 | SVGQGNSNQPQH
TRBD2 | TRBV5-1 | ASSRIGLAGLTSSYEQY
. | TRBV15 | ATSRGVSDRAYEQY
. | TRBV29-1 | SVGGSTEAF
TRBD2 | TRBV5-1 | ASSLAGLAGPYGETQY
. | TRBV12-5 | ASGSGSVTDTQY
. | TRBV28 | ASSLRSQGRNEQF
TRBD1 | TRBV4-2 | ASSLEIGTGERQPQH
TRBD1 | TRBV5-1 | ASSVGQGLSQPQH
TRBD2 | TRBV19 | ASSQTSASSYNEQF
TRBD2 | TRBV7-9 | ASSSRTSGRTTGELF
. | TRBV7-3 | ASSFAQGYEQY
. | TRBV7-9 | ASSSQGASGNTIY
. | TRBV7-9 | ASSSYGGAGGY
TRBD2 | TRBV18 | ASSPIAGERSEQF
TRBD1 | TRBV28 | ASSPPSTGQGVNGYT
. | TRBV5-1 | ASRLSPGSTDTQY
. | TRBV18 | ASSPILNREETQY
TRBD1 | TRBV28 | ASSFPGDSYEQY
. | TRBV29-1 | SVEPVYNEQF
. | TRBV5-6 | ASLARRANTGELF
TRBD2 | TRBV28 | ASRLAGVRETQY
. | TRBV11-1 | ASSSFTGPLEAF
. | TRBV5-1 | ASSLDRGNTGELF
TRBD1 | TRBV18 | ASSLVQGARAYGYT
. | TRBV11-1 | ASSARQTSYEQY
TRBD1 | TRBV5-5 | ASSFWDRGSPLH
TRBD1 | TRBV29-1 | SVTGESGSTDTQY
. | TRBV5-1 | ASSLRRGSNTGELF
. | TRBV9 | ASSLTTGLTGELF
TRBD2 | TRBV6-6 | ASSPSWTSGDSYNEQF
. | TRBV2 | ASRRLGGSSTDTQY
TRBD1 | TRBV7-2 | ASSLDDSWDRVRETQY
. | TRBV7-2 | ASSPAPPGDTGELF
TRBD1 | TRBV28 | ASRAGGSGNQPQH
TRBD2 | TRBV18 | ASSPGLVSYEQY
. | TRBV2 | ASSRGFSGNTIY
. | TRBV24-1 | ATSDPPGKQY
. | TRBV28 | ASKRHTSNQPQH
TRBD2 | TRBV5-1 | ARSGGTGGGETQY
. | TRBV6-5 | ASSGVPGYNEQF
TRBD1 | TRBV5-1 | ASSLWDRASTDTQY
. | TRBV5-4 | ASSLGHLDRPGANVLT
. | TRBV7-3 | ASSSSGLLNEQF